This TCR beta chain was observed in a study of cytomegalovirus exposure and HLA in healthy donors. Study-level points and caveats: Cytomegalovirus-associated TCR beta chains were listed, numbering some 170.

13 Jbeta primers and 60 Vbeta primers were used for the PCR. How the authors handled the data: Around 10 million of the 80 million or so unique TCR beta chains counted in a later analysis were shared. Measured with immunoSEQ multiplex PCR; TCRdb has only the in-frame clones, and not every one. D and trimming were read from the DNA, whereas the V and J calls and clone size are those reported in that table. The sample has roughly 120,000 clones; about four fifths are singletons. Worth noting for this clone: What it binds is unknown.

The CDR3 has 16 amino acids. From germline, CDR1 is SNHLY and CDR2 FYNNEI. V was trimmed by 3 bases and J by 0 bases, leaving 14 bases between them. The specimen was PBMCs. The sequence derives from a young woman in good health and CMV-seronegative. The chain is built from TRBV2 and TRBJ1-1; D call uncertain. CDR3 amino acids: CASSDGRGLMNTEAFF. The CDR3 region has the DNA TGTGCCAGCAGTGATGGGCGTGGGTTAATGAACACTGAAGCTTTCTTT. Drawing the rest from reference TRBV2 and TRBJ1-1, the complete variable domain is EPEVTQTPSHQVTQMGQEVILRCVPISNHLYFYWYRQILGQKVEFLVSFYNNEISEKSEIFDDQFSVERPDGSNFTLKIRSTKLEDSAMYFCASSDGRGLMNTEAFFGQGTRLTVV.